A selection of T cell receptor beta chains follows, all from one sample in a study of cytomegalovirus exposure and HLA in healthy donors. Generated by immunoSEQ multiplex PCR, the TCRdb table keeps only in-frame clones and is missing some. The data show roughly 190,000 clones, roughly 10% seen once. Sequencing was done on a sample of PBMCs. The receptors were sampled from a woman aged 25 to 45 in good health and CMV-seropositive. The CDR3 runs from the conserved cysteine through the conserved F or W. Fields, in order: V gene, clone size, J gene, CDR3 protein. Clone sizes are given selectively: once, few, many, or a class where the clone is expanded.

V gene: TRBV11-2
clone size: NA
J gene: TRBJ1-1
CDR3 protein: CASSLGGRGGGTEAFF

V gene: TRBV5-6
clone size: NA
J gene: TRBJ1-5
CDR3 protein: CASSYSPRGNQPQHF

V gene: TRBV2
clone size: NA
J gene: TRBJ2-5
CDR3 protein: CASSGQTQETQYF

V gene: TRBV9
clone size: few
J gene: TRBJ1-5
CDR3 protein: CASSARQGSNQPQHF

V gene: TRBV30
clone size: NA
J gene: TRBJ2-7
CDR3 protein: CAWSGLASVSYEQYF

V gene: TRBV4-1
clone size: few
J gene: TRBJ1-4
CDR3 protein: CASSQPRRDRGEKLFF

V gene: TRBV27
clone size: NA
J gene: TRBJ1-6
CDR3 protein: CASSLGQDNSPLHF

V gene: TRBV18
clone size: NA
J gene: NA
CDR3 protein: CASSPGGQIGYEQYF

V gene: TRBV6-1
clone size: few
J gene: TRBJ1-2
CDR3 protein: CASSEGQGKDGYTF

V gene: TRBV4-1
clone size: NA
J gene: TRBJ2-7
CDR3 protein: CASSQDRKEYYANEQYF

V gene: TRBV13
clone size: few
J gene: TRBJ2-5
CDR3 protein: CASSLGRRLTETQYF

V gene: TRBV5-1
clone size: NA
J gene: TRBJ2-1
CDR3 protein: CASSLNLFDKEQFF

V gene: TRBV7-9
clone size: few
J gene: TRBJ1-4
CDR3 protein: CASSYRSRGEKLFF

V gene: TRBV7-9
clone size: few
J gene: TRBJ2-7
CDR3 protein: CASNTGLAGGLEQYF

V gene: TRBV9
clone size: few
J gene: TRBJ2-1
CDR3 protein: CASKSIRLAGFYNEQFF

V gene: TRBV6-5
clone size: few
J gene: TRBJ1-5
CDR3 protein: CASTSDRDSNQPQHF

V gene: TRBV9
clone size: NA
J gene: TRBJ1-1
CDR3 protein: CASKGGGTEAFF

V gene: TRBV30
clone size: few
J gene: TRBJ2-4
CDR3 protein: CAWGGSGAGLNIQYF

V gene: TRBV27
clone size: few
J gene: TRBJ2-3
CDR3 protein: CASSRRDTDTQYF

V gene: TRBV7-9
clone size: NA
J gene: TRBJ1-2
CDR3 protein: CASEWGYYGYTF

V gene: TRBV7-3
clone size: NA
J gene: TRBJ2-5
CDR3 protein: CASSLRGRGEQETQYF

V gene: TRBV7-2
clone size: NA
J gene: TRBJ2-2
CDR3 protein: CASSLGPLARLTGELFF

V gene: TRBV19
clone size: few
J gene: TRBJ1-2
CDR3 protein: CASSEGYGYTF

V gene: TRBV5-1
clone size: few
J gene: TRBJ1-1
CDR3 protein: CASSLGQGGTEAFF

V gene: TRBV18
clone size: NA
J gene: TRBJ2-3
CDR3 protein: CASSPPTSGNTDTQYF

V gene: TRBV25-1
clone size: few
J gene: TRBJ2-5
CDR3 protein: CASSLQVSGTQYF

V gene: TRBV5-1
clone size: few
J gene: TRBJ2-3
CDR3 protein: CASVRGGSTDTQYF

V gene: TRBV2
clone size: NA
J gene: TRBJ1-5
CDR3 protein: CASSDRGRRPQHF

V gene: TRBV9
clone size: few
J gene: TRBJ2-2
CDR3 protein: CASSVTGQGATGELFF

V gene: TRBV9
clone size: NA
J gene: TRBJ2-1
CDR3 protein: CASSVNYPGTGTSSYNEQFF

V gene: TRBV5-1
clone size: NA
J gene: TRBJ2-7
CDR3 protein: CASSLGGQGTGYEQYF

V gene: TRBV2
clone size: few
J gene: TRBJ2-2
CDR3 protein: CASLAGGNTGELFF

V gene: TRBV7-2
clone size: few
J gene: TRBJ2-3
CDR3 protein: CASSFRLAASTDTQYF

V gene: TRBV19
clone size: NA
J gene: TRBJ2-3
CDR3 protein: CASSIVGGSGSTDTQYF

V gene: TRBV5-1
clone size: few
J gene: TRBJ2-5
CDR3 protein: CASSVSGRVEETQYF

V gene: TRBV19
clone size: NA
J gene: TRBJ2-4
CDR3 protein: CASSISPFVSGWVNIQYF

V gene: TRBV6-4
clone size: few
J gene: TRBJ2-1
CDR3 protein: CASSGGPGLADYEQFF

V gene: TRBV6-1
clone size: NA
J gene: TRBJ1-2
CDR3 protein: CASSEAPDRVNYGYTF

V gene: TRBV7-9
clone size: NA
J gene: TRBJ2-5
CDR3 protein: CASSLSGELLETQYF

V gene: TRBV7-8
clone size: few
J gene: TRBJ2-3
CDR3 protein: CASSTNSGGPPDTQYF

V gene: TRBV4-1
clone size: NA
J gene: TRBJ1-1
CDR3 protein: CASSPADFTEAFF

V gene: TRBV29-1
clone size: NA
J gene: TRBJ2-7
CDR3 protein: CSVRGGRVYEQYF

V gene: TRBV9
clone size: NA
J gene: TRBJ1-3
CDR3 protein: CASSVGRAFSGNTIYF

V gene: TRBV5-5
clone size: NA
J gene: TRBJ2-2
CDR3 protein: CASSLSPGRGRAGELFF

V gene: TRBV6-4
clone size: NA
J gene: TRBJ1-5
CDR3 protein: CASSSGTGFSNQPQHF

V gene: TRBV14
clone size: NA
J gene: TRBJ2-2
CDR3 protein: CASSQTVLNTGELFF

V gene: TRBV2
clone size: NA
J gene: TRBJ2-5
CDR3 protein: CASSGLASETQYF

V gene: TRBV5-1
clone size: NA
J gene: TRBJ2-1
CDR3 protein: CASSMSGDYNEQFF

V gene: TRBV30
clone size: NA
J gene: TRBJ1-5
CDR3 protein: CAWSGEGGQPQHF

V gene: TRBV29-1
clone size: NA
J gene: TRBJ2-1
CDR3 protein: CSVVPSGSYEQFF

V gene: TRBV11-2
clone size: NA
J gene: TRBJ2-1
CDR3 protein: CASSFLRTGVLNEQFF

V gene: TRBV30
clone size: few
J gene: TRBJ2-6
CDR3 protein: CAWRTSRTNVLTF

V gene: TRBV18
clone size: few
J gene: TRBJ1-5
CDR3 protein: CASSPERGNQPQHF